One TCR beta chain is described in this entry. This CDR3 is built from 15 residues. From germline, CDR1 is LGHNA and CDR2 YNFKEQ. The ends lost 4 bases at V and 5 bases at J; junction bases unmatched: 6. These data are taken from a study of blood T cell repertoires in COVID-19. Study-wide context: T cells, B-cell-depleted T cells, or PBMCs supplied cDNA or gDNA.

TCRdb keeps only in-frame clones here, not all; method: immunoSEQ multiplex PCR. The data show 90,000 or so clones, with around 85% seen just once and around 18% held by the top ten. The clonotype originates from a woman aged 55 to 70 with COVID-19, enrolled during active disease. Input material: peripheral blood. This rearrangement joins TRBV4-2 to TRBJ2-3; 10 bases map to TRBD2. Written as DNA, the CDR3 is TGTGCCAGCAGCCGTGGAGCGGGGGGGCAAGATACGCAGTATTTT. Translation: CASSRGAGGQDTQYF.